This T cell receptor (beta chain) was found in a study of response to subunit inactivated influenza vaccine. This clonotype was counted only a few times. Its antigen is currently unknown. Study-level results: It was the authors' suggestion that each seasonal influenza vaccination recruits few new T cells.

The CDR3 sequence is 14 residues long. J gave up 2 bases and V 5 bases, and 5 bases lay outside the gene matches. CDR1 and CDR2 (germline): SGHTA, FQGNSA. Using its own MiXCR run on the RT-PCR reads, TCRdb lists one record per CDR3 protein. The sample lists hundreds of thousands of distinct CDR3 sequences; approximately 14% were seen once. The V call is TRBV7-2, the J call TRBJ1-2, with TRBD1 matching over 7 bases. Sequences were derived from PBMCs from blood, sampled about 14 days before vaccination. The clonotype was recovered from a man aged 50 to 60 who received an inactivated influenza vaccine. The CDR3 bases are TGTGCCAGCAGCAGGGGACAGATAAACTATGGCTACACCTTC. Translated, it gives CASSRGQINYGYTF.